This T cell receptor (beta chain) originates from a study of blood T cell repertoires in COVID-19. About the study: Sources were T cells, B-cell-depleted T cells, or PBMCs; the material itself was cDNA or gDNA.

Produced via immunoSEQ multiplex PCR; TCRdb's table is partial and in-frame only. The sample gives 380,000 or so clones, around nine tenths of which show up once; over 0.9% is in the top ten. The sample consisted of PBMCs or T cells enriched from blood (not recorded which). This sequence was found in a woman between 25 and 40 years old with acute COVID-19.

The CDR3 spells CASSLYRGLEKLFF. The CDR3 region has the DNA TGTGCCAGCAGTTTATACAGGGGGCTCGAAAAACTGTTTTTT. The chain links TRBV27 to TRBJ1-4; 9 bases agree with TRBD1. Germline values: CDR1 MNHEY, CDR2 SMNVEV (reference sequence). V lost 1 base and J lost 8; bases outside the gene matches: 2. The CDR3 contains 14 residues.